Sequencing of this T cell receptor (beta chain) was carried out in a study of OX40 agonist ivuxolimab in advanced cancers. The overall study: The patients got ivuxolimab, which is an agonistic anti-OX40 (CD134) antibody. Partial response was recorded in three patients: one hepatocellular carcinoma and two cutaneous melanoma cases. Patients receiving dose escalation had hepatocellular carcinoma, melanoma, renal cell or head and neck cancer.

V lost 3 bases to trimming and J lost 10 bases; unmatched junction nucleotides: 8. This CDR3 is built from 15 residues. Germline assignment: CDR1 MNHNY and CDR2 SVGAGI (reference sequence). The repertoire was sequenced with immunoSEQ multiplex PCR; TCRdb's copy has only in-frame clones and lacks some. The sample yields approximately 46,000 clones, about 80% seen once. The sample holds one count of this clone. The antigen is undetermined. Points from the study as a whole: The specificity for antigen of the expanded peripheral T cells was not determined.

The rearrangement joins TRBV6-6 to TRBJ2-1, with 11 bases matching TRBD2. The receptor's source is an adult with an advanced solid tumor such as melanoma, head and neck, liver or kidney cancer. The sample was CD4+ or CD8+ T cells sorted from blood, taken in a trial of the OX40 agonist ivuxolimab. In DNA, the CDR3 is TGTGCCAGCAGTTATGGGCTAGCGGGAGGCCGAGAGCAGTTCTTC. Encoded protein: CASSYGLAGGREQFF.